The rows below give T cell receptor beta chains drawn from one sample of a study of blood T cell repertoires in COVID-19. Sequencing was performed with immunoSEQ multiplex PCR; in TCRdb, only in-frame clones are kept and a portion is missing. The sample has 310,000 or so clones, almost 90% seen once. Sequencing used peripheral blood. The receptors were sampled from a woman aged 30 to 39 with COVID-19, enrolled during active disease. Each CDR3 is given with its conserved first and last residue. D genes are given only for firm matches. The size entry is marked missing in some rows and otherwise reads once, few, many or a size class.

J | size | D | length | V | DNA | CDR3
TRBJ2-2 | . | . | 12 | TRBV6-5 | TGTGCCAGCAGCCGAGGGACCGGGGAGCTGTTTTTT | CASSRGTGELFF
TRBJ2-1 | few | TRBD2 | 14 | TRBV20-1 | TGCAGTGCTAGTTGGCTAGCGGCCGCCAATGAGCAGTTCTTC | CSASWLAAANEQFF
TRBJ2-6 | . | TRBD2 | 17 | TRBV19 | TGTGCCAGTAGTATACGGCTAGCGGGAGCTGGGGCCAACGTCCTGACTTTC | CASSIRLAGAGANVLTF
TRBJ2-5 | . | . | 13 | TRBV30 | TGTGCCTGGAGTCCTACTGGAGTAGGGACCCAGTACTTC | CAWSPTGVGTQYF
TRBJ1-6 | . | . | 14 | TRBV7-9 | TGTGCCAGCAGCTCACAGGGTGGAAATTCACCCCTCCACTTT | CASSSQGGNSPLHF
TRBJ2-7 | . | TRBD2 | 15 | TRBV15 | TGTGCCACCAGCCAATTAGCGGGAATTACCTACGAGCAGTACTTC | CATSQLAGITYEQYF
TRBJ2-7 | . | TRBD1 | 14 | TRBV2 | TGTGCCAGCTTAGGGACAGGAGACTCCTACGAGCAGTACTTC | CASLGTGDSYEQYF
TRBJ1-5 | . | . | 15 | TRBV7-9 | TGTGCCAGCAGCTTCGACAACAATAGCAATCAGCCCCAGCATTTT | CASSFDNNSNQPQHF
TRBJ2-3 | . | TRBD1 | 16 | TRBV24-1 | TGTGCCACCAGTGATTTACAGGGGGCGAGCACAGATACGCAGTATTTT | CATSDLQGASTDTQYF
TRBJ1-1 | . | . | 11 | TRBV11-1 | TGTGCCAGCAGCTTAAGTAGTGAAGCTTTCTTT | CASSLSSEAFF
TRBJ2-2 | . | . | 16 | TRBV7-3 | TGTGCCAGCAGCTTAACGCTGCAGGGGATCGGCGGGGAGCTGTTTTTT | CASSLTLQGIGGELFF